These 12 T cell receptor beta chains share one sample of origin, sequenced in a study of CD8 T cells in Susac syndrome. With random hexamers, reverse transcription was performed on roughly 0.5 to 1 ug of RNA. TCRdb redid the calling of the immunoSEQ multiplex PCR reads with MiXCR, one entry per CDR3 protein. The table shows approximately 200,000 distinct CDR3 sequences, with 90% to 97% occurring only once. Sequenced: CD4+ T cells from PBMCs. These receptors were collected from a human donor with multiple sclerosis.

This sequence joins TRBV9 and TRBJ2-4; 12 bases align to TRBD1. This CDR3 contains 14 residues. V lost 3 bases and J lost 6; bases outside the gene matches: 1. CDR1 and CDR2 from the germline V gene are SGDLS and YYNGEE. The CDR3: CASSAGQGANIQYF. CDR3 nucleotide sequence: TGTGCCAGCAGCGCGGGACAGGGGGCAAACATTCAGTACTTC.

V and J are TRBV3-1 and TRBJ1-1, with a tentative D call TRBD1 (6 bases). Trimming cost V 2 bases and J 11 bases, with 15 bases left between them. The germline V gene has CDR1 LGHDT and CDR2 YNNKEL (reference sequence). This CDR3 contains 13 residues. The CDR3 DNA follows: TGTGCCAGCAGCCAATACCAGGGGTTAGTCGCTTTCTTT. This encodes CASSQYQGLVAFF.

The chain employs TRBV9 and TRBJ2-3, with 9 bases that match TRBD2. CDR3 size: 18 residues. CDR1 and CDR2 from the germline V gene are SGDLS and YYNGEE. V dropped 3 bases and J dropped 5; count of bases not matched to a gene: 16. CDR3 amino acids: CASSGFHKLAGSQDTQYF. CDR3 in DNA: TGTGCCAGCAGCGGTTTCCATAAACTAGCGGGCTCACAAGATACGCAGTATTTT.

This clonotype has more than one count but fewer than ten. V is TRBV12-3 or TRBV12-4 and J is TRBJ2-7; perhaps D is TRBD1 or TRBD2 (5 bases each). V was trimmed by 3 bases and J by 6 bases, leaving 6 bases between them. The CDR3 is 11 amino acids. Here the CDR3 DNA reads TGTGCCAGCAGTTTGAGGGGCGAGCAGTACTTC. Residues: CASSLRGEQYF.

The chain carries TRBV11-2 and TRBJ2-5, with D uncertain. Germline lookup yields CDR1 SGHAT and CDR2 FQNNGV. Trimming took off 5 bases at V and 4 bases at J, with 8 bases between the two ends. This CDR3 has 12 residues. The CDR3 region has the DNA TGTGCCAGCAGCCGACCGGGAGAGACCCAGTACTTC. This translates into CASSRPGETQYF. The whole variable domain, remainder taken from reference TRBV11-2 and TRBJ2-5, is EAGVAQSPRYKIIEKRQSVAFWCNPISGHATLYWYQQILGQGPKLLIQFQNNGVVDDSQLPKDRFSAERLKGVDSTLKIQPAKLEDSAVYLCASSRPGETQYFGPGTRLLVL.

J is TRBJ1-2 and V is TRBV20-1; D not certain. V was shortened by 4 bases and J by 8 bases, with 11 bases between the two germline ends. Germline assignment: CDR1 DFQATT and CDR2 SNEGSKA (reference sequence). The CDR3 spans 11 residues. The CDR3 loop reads CSATSPRGYTF. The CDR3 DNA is TGCAGTGCTACCAGCCCTAGGGGCTACACCTTC.

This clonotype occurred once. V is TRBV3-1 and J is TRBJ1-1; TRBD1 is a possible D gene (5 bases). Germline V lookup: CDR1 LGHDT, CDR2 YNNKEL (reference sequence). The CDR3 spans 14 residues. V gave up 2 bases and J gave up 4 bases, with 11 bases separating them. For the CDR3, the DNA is TGTGCCAGCAGCCAACCGGGACCAAGCACTGAAGCTTTCTTT. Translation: CASSQPGPSTEAFF.

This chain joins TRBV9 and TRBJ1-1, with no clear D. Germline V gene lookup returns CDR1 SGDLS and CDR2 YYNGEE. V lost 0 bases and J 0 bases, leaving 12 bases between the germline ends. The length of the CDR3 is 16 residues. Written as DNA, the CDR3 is TGTGCCAGCAGCGTAGCCCCGACGGTAATGAACACTGAAGCTTTCTTT. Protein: CASSVAPTVMNTEAFF. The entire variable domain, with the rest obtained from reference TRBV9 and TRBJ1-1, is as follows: DSGVTQTPKHLITATGQRVTLRCSPRSGDLSVYWYQQSLDQGLQFLIQYYNGEERAKGNILERFSAQQFPDLHSELNLSSLELGDSALYFCASSVAPTVMNTEAFFGQGTRLTVV.

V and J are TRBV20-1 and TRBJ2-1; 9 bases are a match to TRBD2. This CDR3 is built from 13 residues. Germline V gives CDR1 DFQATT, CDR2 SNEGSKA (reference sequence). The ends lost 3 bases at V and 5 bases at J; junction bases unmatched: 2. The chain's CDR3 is CSASASGDNEQFF. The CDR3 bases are TGCAGTGCTAGTGCTAGCGGGGACAATGAGCAGTTCTTC.

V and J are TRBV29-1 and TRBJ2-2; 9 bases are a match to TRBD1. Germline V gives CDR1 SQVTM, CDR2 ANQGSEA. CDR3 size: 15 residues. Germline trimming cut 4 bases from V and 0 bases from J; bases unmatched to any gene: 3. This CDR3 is CSVGRQGANTGELFF. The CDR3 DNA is TGCAGCGTTGGCCGACAGGGGGCGAACACCGGGGAGCTGTTTTTT.

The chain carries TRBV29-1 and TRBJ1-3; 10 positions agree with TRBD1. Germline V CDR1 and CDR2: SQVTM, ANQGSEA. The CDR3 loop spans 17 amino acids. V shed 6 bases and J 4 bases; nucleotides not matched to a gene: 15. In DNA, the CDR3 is TGCAGCGTCGGTTGGTCCGTGACAGGGGGCGCGGGAAACACCATATATTTT. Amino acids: CSVGWSVTGGAGNTIYF.

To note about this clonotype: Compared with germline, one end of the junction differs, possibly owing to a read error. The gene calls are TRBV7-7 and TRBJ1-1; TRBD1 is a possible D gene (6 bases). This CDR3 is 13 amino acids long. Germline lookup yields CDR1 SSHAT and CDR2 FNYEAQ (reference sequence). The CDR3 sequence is CASSRDMDTEAFF. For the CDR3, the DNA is TGTGCTAGCAGCCGGGACATGGACACTGAAGCTTTCTTT.